This T cell receptor beta chain was profiled in a study of blood T cell repertoires in COVID-19 (dated by TCRdb to 2019 to 2021). Concerning the study at large: Samples from collaborators originated in the United States, Italy and Spain and spanned both the acute and convalescent phases of COVID-19. The material from the prospective study consisted of cDNA or gDNA derived from T cells, B-cell-depleted T cells, or PBMCs. The samples were drawn from two sources: the first 160 participants of the ongoing ImmuneRACE study, and fewer than 1,500 subjects contributed by 6 global collaborators. A freely available public database, intended as a resource for researchers studying the immune response to SARS-CoV-2, is where the repertoires were released. Deeply sampled blood TCRbeta repertoires from subjects exposed to, actively infected with, or recovered from COVID-19 were included in the dataset. Where available, HLA class I and class II types were obtained from metadata supplied by the sample provider rather than from assay-based typing. The sample metadata nearly always contained a de-identified subject ID, COVID-19 status, age in years and sex.

TCRbeta CDR3 regions were amplified from genomic DNA using the immunoSEQ Assay, a bias-controlled multiplex PCR. Per the authors' processing: The number of nucleated cells in each sample was estimated from the amplification of reference gene primers within the assay. Sequence reads were collapsed and filtered to measure the absolute abundance of every unique TCRbeta CDR3 rearrangement. For each sample, productive Simpson clonality was calculated as the square root of Simpson's diversity index over productive rearrangements. TCRdb holds this immuneACCESS table with in-frame rearrangements only. Some clones are missing; in checked studies, unresolved V genes explain under half, and the rest has no known cause. V and J calls and clone size are given by that table; D and trimming were obtained from the DNA. This sample comprises 85,000 to 120,000 clones, around four fifths of them detected only once. Clones ranked in the top ten supply 7.5% to 10% of the sample.

The collaborating institutions used their own protocols to collect whole blood in K2EDTA tubes. For TCRbeta analysis, collaborator samples were shipped as frozen whole blood, as isolated PBMCs, or as DNA extracted from either sample type. For this clone: Its antigen is not yet known. Per-nucleotide qualities are absent, and no much larger clonotype sits a single base away.

What the study reported, not specific to this receptor: How much clinical and demographic metadata was included differed by source and by participant, and the metadata was provided uncurated.

The CDR3 runs 12 residues from the cysteine to the phenylalanine. Solely the CDR3 DNA is kept, with 36 bases framed from the first base. The germline V gene specifies SGDLS as CDR1 and YYNGEE as CDR2. The trim is 3 bases for V and 0 bases for J, with a gap of 2 bases between the germline ends. This receptor was taken from a man aged 40-49 years with active or convalescent COVID-19. The chain is made from TRBV9 and TRBJ2-3; no D segment can be confidently identified. Material for sequencing was peripheral blood. The CDR3 here reads CASSASTDTQYF. The DNA sequence reads TGTGCCAGCAGCGCTAGCACAGATACGCAGTATTTT.